This entry describes one T cell receptor (beta chain). The entry originates in a study of cytomegalovirus exposure and HLA in healthy donors. CDR1 is MNHNS and CDR2 is SASEGT in the germline V gene. This CDR3 spans 14 amino acids. The ends were cut back, 6 bases at V and 3 bases at J, with 12 bases in the middle. It was with 60 Vbeta and 13 Jbeta primers that the PCR ran. Clones were sequenced by immunoSEQ multiplex PCR, and TCRdb holds only the in-frame ones, with some missing. The sample shows around 130,000 clones, more than 65% of them seen only once. The gene calls are TRBV6-1 and TRBJ1-3; D is uncertain. Sequencing was performed on PBMCs. The TCR was taken from an older woman in good health and CMV-seropositive. The CDR3: CASSPGLGGNTIYF. The CDR3 region has the DNA TGTGCCAGCAGCCCAGGCCTGGGTGGAAACACCATATATTTT.